These 23 T cell receptor beta chains came from one sample sequenced in a study of OX40 agonist ivuxolimab in advanced cancers. The data were produced by immunoSEQ multiplex PCR, yet TCRdb's version contains in-frame clones alone and is incomplete. Altogether some 64,000 clones are present, 92% being singletons, with the ten largest covering over 20%. The material was CD4+ or CD8+ T cells sorted from blood, obtained in a trial of the OX40 agonist ivuxolimab. Receptor source: an adult with an advanced solid tumor such as melanoma, head and neck, liver or kidney cancer.

CDR3 sequence reads: CASSESGSDNEQFF. In DNA, the CDR3 is TGTGCCAGCAGTGAGTCAGGCTCAGACAATGAGCAGTTCTTC. The chain uses TRBV5-4 and TRBJ2-1; D is undetermined. With 5 bases removed from V and 5 bases from J, the gap between germline ends came to 14 bases. The germline CDR1 and CDR2 sequences are SGHNT and YYREEE (reference sequence). This CDR3 region has 14 residues.

This chain connects TRBV6-5 to TRBJ1-2, with 7 bases fitting TRBD1. Unmatched junction bases numbered 8, after V lost 5 bases and J lost 2 bases. This CDR3 is 15 amino acids long. Germline-derived CDR1 and CDR2 are MNHEY and SVGAGI. CDR3 nucleotide sequence: TGTGCCAGCAGTAAGGGGGCGGAATTAAACTATGGCTACACCTTC. Translation: CASSKGAELNYGYTF.

The chain combines TRBV30 with TRBJ1-5; perhaps TRBD1 as D (6 bases). This CDR3 region has 15 residues. Germline CDR1 and CDR2: GTSNPN and SVGIG (reference sequence). V lost 2 bases and J 7 bases, leaving 18 bases between the germline ends. CDR3 residues: CAWSQGGANSQPQHF. The CDR3 DNA sequence: TGTGCCTGGAGTCAAGGGGGGGCGAATAGCCAGCCCCAGCATTTT. Full variable domain (remainder filled in from reference TRBV30 and TRBJ1-5): SQTIHQWPATLVQPVGSPLSLECTVEGTSNPNLYWYRQAAGRGLQLLFYSVGIGQISSEVPQNLSASRPQDRQFILSSKKLLLSDSGFYLCAWSQGGANSQPQHFGDGTRLSIL.

V and J are TRBV9 and TRBJ1-1; D is uncertain. The V end lost 3 bases, the J end lost 3 bases, and 12 bases lay between the germline ends. Germline V gene sequence: CDR1 SGDLS, CDR2 YYNGEE. The CDR3 spans 14 residues. The CDR3: CASSDGLPYTEAFF. The CDR3 DNA reads TGTGCCAGCAGCGACGGCCTTCCTTACACTGAAGCTTTCTTT.

This chain links TRBV29-1 with TRBJ1-2; the D is unclear. CDR1 is SQVTM and CDR2 is ANQGSEA in the germline V gene. V lost 8 bases, J lost 4 bases, and 11 bases lay in between. This CDR3 is 11 amino acids long. CDR3 sequence (DNA): TGCAGCCCGAGGACCTCCTATGGCTACACCTTC. Translated, it gives CSPRTSYGYTF.

The genes are TRBV2 and TRBJ1-2; D ambiguous. The V gene lost 7 bases and the J gene lost 4 bases, with 10 bases spanning the gap. The CDR3 runs to 12 residues. CDR1 SNHLY and CDR2 FYNNEI come from the germline V gene. In nucleotides, the CDR3 is TGTGCCAGCATTGGCGGACCCTATGGCTACACCTTC. Its protein is CASIGGPYGYTF.

V gene TRBV7-2 combines with J gene TRBJ1-5, with TRBD1 as a possible D gene (5 bases). The V gene lost 1 base and the J gene lost 1 base, with 11 bases spanning the gap. The germline V gene encodes CDR1 SGHTA and CDR2 FQGNSA. The CDR3 is made up of 16 amino acids. The CDR3 reads CASSLVHQGSNQPQHF. As DNA, the CDR3 is TGTGCCAGCAGCTTAGTTCACCAGGGCAGCAATCAGCCCCAGCATTTT.

The rearrangement links TRBV6-6 to TRBJ1-1; D perhaps matches TRBD1 (6 bases). The V gene lost 8 bases and the J gene lost 1 base, with 14 bases spanning the gap. CDR1 is MNHNY and CDR2 is SVGAGI in the germline V gene (reference sequence). CDR3 length: 14 residues. The CDR3 is CASRQLGQNTEAFF. The CDR3 coding sequence is TGTGCCAGCCGTCAGTTGGGACAGAACACTGAAGCTTTCTTT.

The chain has TRBV7-3 and TRBJ2-7; tentative D call: TRBD2 (5 bases). V was cut by 5 bases and J by 0 bases, with 14 bases left in between. This CDR3 has 15 residues. Germline V gene lookup returns CDR1 SGHTA and CDR2 FQGTGA. The CDR3 region has the DNA TGTGCCAGCAGCGTTTACCAAGGGAGCTCCTACGAGCAGTACTTC. This encodes CASSVYQGSSYEQYF.

The gene calls are TRBV13 and TRBJ2-1, with 9 bases aligning to TRBD2. CDR1 and CDR2 from the germline V gene are PRHDT and FYEKMQ (reference sequence). The CDR3 consists of 16 residues. V lost 0 bases, J lost 4 bases, and 4 bases stayed unmatched. CDR3 loop: CASSLGLAGRYNEQFF. DNA of the CDR3: TGTGCCAGCAGCTTAGGCCTAGCGGGACGATACAATGAGCAGTTCTTC.

This rearrangement joins TRBV6-1 to TRBJ2-7; either TRBD1 or TRBD2 may supply D (6 bases each). The CDR3 has 15 residues. Trimming pared 2 bases from V and 8 bases from J, leaving 19 bases between. Looked up from germline, CDR1 is MNHNS and CDR2 is SASEGT. CDR3 sequence (DNA): TGTGCCAGCAGTGAATCGGGGGCCCCTTACAAAAAGCAGTACGTC. Encoded protein: CASSESGAPYKKQYV.

The chain joins TRBV28 to TRBJ2-1; D is unclear. Trimming took 3 bases from V and 7 from J, leaving 13 bases between them. Germline CDR1 is MDHEN and CDR2 is SYDVKM. The length of the CDR3 is 14 residues. The CDR3 loop reads CASSFMELWNEQFF. CDR3 DNA sequence: TGTGCCAGCAGTTTCATGGAATTGTGGAATGAGCAGTTCTTC.

V gene TRBV30 combines with J gene TRBJ1-4, with 8 bases lining up with TRBD1. V lost 2 bases and J lost 5; bases outside the gene matches: 1. This CDR3 spans 13 amino acids. Germline V gives CDR1 GTSNPN, CDR2 SVGIG (reference sequence). CDR3 coding DNA: TGTGCCTGGAGTACAGGGGGGAATGAAAAACTGTTTTTT. Encoded protein: CAWSTGGNEKLFF.

The chain uses TRBV6-1 and TRBJ2-1, with TRBD2 matching over 7 bases. J was trimmed by 4 bases and V by 4 bases; bases with no gene match: 13. CDR1 and CDR2 from the germline V gene are MNHNS and SASEGT. The CDR3 covers 17 residues. The DNA for the CDR3 is TGTGCCAGCAGTGCAACCTACCCTAGCGGCATTTACAATGAGCAGTTCTTC. Amino acid sequence: CASSATYPSGIYNEQFF.

Here the CDR3 DNA reads TGTGCCAGCAGTGACACCACCTACGAGCAGTACTTC. The encoded protein is CASSDTTYEQYF. This chain uses TRBV6-6 with TRBJ2-7; no definite D call. CDR3 length equals 12 residues. The V and J ends lost 5 bases and 2 bases respectively, with 7 bases between them. Germline V gene sequence: CDR1 MNHNY, CDR2 SVGAGI (reference sequence).

In its sample, this clone was seen once. The chain employs TRBV4-1 and TRBJ1-5, with TRBD1 identical over 8 bases. V shed 3 bases and J 1 base; nucleotides not matched to a gene: 5. The CDR3 length is 16 residues. Per germline, CDR1 MGHRA and CDR2 YSYEKL. This chain's CDR3 is CASSHGQGMSNQPQHF. The CDR3 DNA is TGCGCCAGCAGCCATGGACAGGGAATGAGCAATCAGCCCCAGCATTTT.

The chain joins TRBV7-9 to TRBJ1-5, with no clear D. Trimming pared 3 bases from V and 0 bases from J, leaving 0 bases between. Germline assignment: CDR1 SEHNR and CDR2 FQNEAQ (reference sequence). The length of the CDR3 is 12 residues. CDR3 nucleotides: TGTGCCAGCAGCTTTAGCAATCAGCCCCAGCATTTT. Translation gives CASSFSNQPQHF.

This rearrangement joins TRBV27 to TRBJ2-3; D is unclear. Germline values: CDR1 MNHEY, CDR2 SMNVEV (reference sequence). The CDR3 is made up of 13 amino acids. V lost 3 bases and J 6 bases, leaving 10 bases between the germline ends. Here the CDR3 reads CASSFVVYDTQYF. The CDR3 DNA is TGTGCCAGCAGTTTTGTGGTTTACGATACGCAGTATTTT.

This clone appeared once. The chain has TRBV13 and TRBJ1-2, with D perhaps TRBD1 (5 bases). The CDR3 length is 15 residues. Germline assignment: CDR1 PRHDT and CDR2 FYEKMQ (reference sequence). Trimming left V 1 base short and J 5 bases short, with 14 bases between. The chain's CDR3 is CASSLEERGVYGYTF. CDR3 coding DNA: TGTGCCAGCAGCTTAGAGGAACGGGGGGTTTATGGCTACACCTTC. The entire variable domain, with the rest obtained from reference TRBV13 and TRBJ1-2, is as follows: AAGVIQSPRHLIKEKRETATLKCYPIPRHDTVYWYQQGPGQDPQFLISFYEKMQSDKGSIPDRFSAQQFSDYHSELNMSSLELGDSALYFCASSLEERGVYGYTFGSGTRLTVV.

The chain links TRBV28 to TRBJ1-1; 9 bases match TRBD1. V trimming: 1 base; J trimming: 6 bases; junction bases outside the gene matches: 12. The CDR3 covers 17 residues. Germline-derived CDR1 and CDR2 are MDHEN and SYDVKM. CDR3 protein: CASSLYSTGGLIAEAFF. CDR3 nucleotides: TGTGCCAGCAGTTTATATTCGACAGGGGGTCTAATCGCTGAAGCTTTCTTT.

The chain has TRBV11-2 and TRBJ2-3; unclear D gene. V shed 0 bases and J shed 4 bases, with 8 bases lying between them. This CDR3 spans 14 amino acids. Germline loops: CDR1 SGHAT, CDR2 FQNNGV. The CDR3 loop is CASSLDRGADTQYF. CDR3 coding DNA: TGTGCCAGCAGCTTAGATCGTGGGGCAGATACGCAGTATTTT.

The rearrangement uses TRBV2 and TRBJ2-2; no clear D. Trimming pared 3 bases from V and 5 bases from J, leaving 7 bases between. The CDR3 runs 13 residues. In germline, CDR1 is SNHLY, CDR2 FYNNEI. The CDR3 DNA reads as TGTGCCAGCAGTGAGATAGCAACCGGGGAGCTGTTTTTT. It translates to CASSEIATGELFF.

About this clone: The sample carries other DNA sequences with the same CDR3. The V gene is TRBV9, the J gene TRBJ1-5; the match to TRBD1 covers 8 bases. The CDR3 runs to 13 residues. Unmatched junction bases numbered 2, after V lost 3 bases and J lost 6 bases. The germline V gene has CDR1 SGDLS and CDR2 YYNGEE. The CDR3 nucleotides read TGTGCCAGCAGCGCCGGGACAGGTCAGCCCCAGCATTTT. This codes for CASSAGTGQPQHF.